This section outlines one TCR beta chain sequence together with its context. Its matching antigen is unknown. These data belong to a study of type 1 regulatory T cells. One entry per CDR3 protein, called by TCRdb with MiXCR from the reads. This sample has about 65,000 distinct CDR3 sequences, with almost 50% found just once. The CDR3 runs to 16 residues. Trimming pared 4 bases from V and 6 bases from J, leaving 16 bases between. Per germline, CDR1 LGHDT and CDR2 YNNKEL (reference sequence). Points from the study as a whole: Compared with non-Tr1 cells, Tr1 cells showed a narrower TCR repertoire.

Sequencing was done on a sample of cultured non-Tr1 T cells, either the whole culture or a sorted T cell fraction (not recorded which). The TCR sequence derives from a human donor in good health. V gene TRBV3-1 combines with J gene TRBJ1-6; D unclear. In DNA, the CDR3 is TGTGCCAGCAGCCCCCAATTCGACCCGGGTAATTCACCCCTCCACTTT. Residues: CASSPQFDPGNSPLHF.